These 28 T cell receptor beta chains originate from one sample sequenced in a study of patients and donors after allogeneic stem cell transplantation. Via MiXCR, TCRdb re-called the RT-PCR reads, giving one row per CDR3 protein. The table records about 150,000 distinct CDR3 sequences, about 36% of them present only once. The sample taken for sequencing was blood, either unsorted or a sorted T cell fraction (not recorded which). These receptors all come from a human donor who was either an allogeneic HSCT recipient or a stem cell or donor lymphocyte infusion donor (not recorded which). It is not recorded whose cells these are; they may come from a transplant donor.

J is TRBJ1-2 and V is TRBV6-2 or TRBV6-3, with D hard to call. The germline CDR1 and CDR2 sequences are MNHEY and SVGEGT. The germline V and J ends were trimmed by 0 bases and 5 bases, with 7 bases remaining between them. This CDR3 has 13 amino acids. The CDR3 sequence: CASSYSREYGYTF. In DNA form, the CDR3 reads TGTGCCAGCAGTTACTCGAGAGAGTATGGCTACACCTTC.

This chain connects TRBV12-3 or TRBV12-4 to TRBJ1-4; D possibly corresponds to TRBD1 (5 bases). The CDR3 contains 13 residues. V gave up 5 bases and J gave up 6 bases, with 10 bases separating them. DNA for the CDR3: TGTGCCAGCAGTGCACAGGAACATGAAAAACTGTTTTTT. This gives the protein CASSAQEHEKLFF.

V usage is TRBV13 and J usage is TRBJ2-7; a weak D match, TRBD2 (6 bases). This CDR3 is 12 amino acids long. The V gene's germline CDR1 is PRHDT and CDR2 FYEKMQ (reference sequence). V shed 6 bases and J shed 4 bases, with 10 bases lying between them. CDR3 bases: TGTGCCAGCAGTAAGGGGAGGTACGAGCAGTACTTC. The encoded protein is CASSKGRYEQYF. The full variable domain, with the rest looked up from reference TRBV13 and TRBJ2-7, is AAGVIQSPRHLIKEKRETATLKCYPIPRHDTVYWYQQGPGQDPQFLISFYEKMQSDKGSIPDRFSAQQFSDYHSELNMSSLELGDSALYFCASSKGRYEQYFGPGTRLTVT.

V usage is TRBV12-3 or TRBV12-4 and J usage is TRBJ1-1, with D tentatively TRBD1 (5 bases). The ends were cut back, 5 bases at V and 4 bases at J, with 14 bases in the middle. The length of the CDR3 is 14 residues. DNA for the CDR3: TGTGCCAGCAGTCAAGACAGTAGAATCACTGAAGCTTTCTTT. Protein product: CASSQDSRITEAFF.

The chain is built from TRBV7-9 and TRBJ2-3, with D hard to call. This CDR3 contains 13 residues. Looked up from germline, CDR1 is SEHNR and CDR2 is FQNEAQ (reference sequence). The ends were cut back, 1 base at V and 2 bases at J, with 4 bases in the middle. The CDR3 nucleotides read TGTGCCAGCAGCTTAGTAAACACAGATACGCAGTATTTT. Translation gives CASSLVNTDTQYF. Looking up the rest from reference TRBV7-9 and TRBJ2-3 gives the full variable domain: DTGVSQNPRHKITKRGQNVTFRCDPISEHNRLYWYRQTLGQGPEFLTYFQNEAQLEKSRLLSDRFSAERPKGSFSTLEIQRTEQGDSAMYLCASSLVNTDTQYFGPGTRLTVL.

This clonotype appeared a few times. This chain links TRBV28 with TRBJ1-5; no clear D gene. Trimming left V 3 bases short and J 6 bases short, with 18 bases between. CDR3 size: 16 residues. Germline CDR1 MDHEN, CDR2 SYDVKM. This CDR3 is CASSLTRGGGSQPQHF. CDR3 nucleotides: TGTGCCAGCAGTTTGACTCGCGGTGGTGGGAGTCAGCCCCAGCATTTT.

This clonotype was picked up a small number of times. The chain is built from TRBV12-3 or TRBV12-4 and TRBJ1-2, with D maybe TRBD1 (5 bases). Trimming removed 5 bases at V and 5 bases at J, with 12 bases between. This CDR3 region has 13 residues. Here the CDR3 reads CASSIQRGYGYTF. CDR3 DNA sequence: TGTGCCAGCAGTATACAACGGGGGTATGGCTACACCTTC.

Only a few counts were recorded for this clonotype. The V call is TRBV7-9, the J call TRBJ1-1; TRBD1 matches 7 bases. CDR1 SEHNR and CDR2 FQNEAQ come from the germline V gene (reference sequence). The CDR3 totals 16 residues. The junction had 10 bases not matched to a gene; V was cut back by 6 bases and J by 0 bases. The CDR3: CASSPPGGTVNTEAFF. CDR3 coding DNA: TGTGCCAGCAGTCCTCCGGGCGGGACAGTGAACACTGAAGCTTTCTTT.

The chain carries TRBV12-3 or TRBV12-4 and TRBJ2-7; D ambiguous. The CDR3 extends over 13 amino acids. Trimming pared 3 bases from V and 1 base from J, leaving 7 bases between. The CDR3 region is CASSLWGSYEQYF. CDR3 nucleotide sequence: TGTGCCAGCAGTTTGTGGGGATCCTACGAGCAGTACTTC.

This chain links TRBV15 with TRBJ2-2; TRBD2 is a possible D gene (5 bases). Germline CDR1 reads LNHNV; CDR2 reads YYDKDF (reference sequence). The CDR3 spans 15 residues. Trimming shortened V by 1 base and J by 0 bases, and 6 bases separated the two germline ends. CDR3 nucleotides: TGTGCCACCAGCAGAGTACTAGCGAACACCGGGGAGCTGTTTTTT. Translating gives CATSRVLANTGELFF. Together with reference TRBV15 and TRBJ2-2, the CDR3 gives the full variable domain: DAMVIQNPRYQVTQFGKPVTLSCSQTLNHNVMYWYQQKSSQAPKLLFHYYDKDFNNEADTPDNFQSRRPNTSFCFLDIRSPGLGDTAMYLCATSRVLANTGELFFGEGSRLTVL.

V usage is TRBV28 and J usage is TRBJ2-5; perhaps TRBD1 as D (6 bases). Germline V gene sequence: CDR1 MDHEN, CDR2 SYDVKM. The CDR3 consists of 13 residues. V was trimmed by 6 bases and J by 1 base, leaving 9 bases between them. The CDR3 nucleotides read TGTGCCAGCAGGGGGGCCCTCCAAGAGACCCAGTACTTC. This codes for CASRGALQETQYF.

J is TRBJ2-5 and V is TRBV5-5; D gene ambiguous. This CDR3 is built from 14 residues. The ends were cut back, 6 bases at V and 5 bases at J, with 17 bases in the middle. Germline CDR1 is SGHKS and CDR2 is YYEKEE (reference sequence). CDR3 sequence reads: CASTHDSLRETQYF. The CDR3 bases are TGTGCCAGCACCCACGACTCGCTACGGGAGACCCAGTACTTC.

The chain carries TRBV27 and TRBJ1-2; possibly TRBD1 for D (5 bases). Germline lookup yields CDR1 MNHEY and CDR2 SMNVEV (reference sequence). CDR3 size: 16 residues. The V and J ends lost 7 bases and 0 bases respectively, with 18 bases between them. CDR3 sequence (DNA): TGTGCCAGCAACCCTTATAGGGGCACCCCTAACTATGGCTACACCTTC. This gives the protein CASNPYRGTPNYGYTF.

This clonotype was detected a few times. The chain joins TRBV10-3 to TRBJ1-6, with 7 bases matching TRBD1. CDR3 length: 14 amino acids. Trimming cost V 6 bases and J 7 bases; bases outside gene matches: 6. In germline, CDR1 is ENHRY, CDR2 SYGVKD. CDR3 residues: CAIRLQGPNSPLHF. The DNA for the CDR3 is TGTGCCATCAGGTTACAGGGGCCGAATTCACCCCTCCACTTT.

As for this clonotype: Mismatch with germline at one junction end may stem from a read error. J is TRBJ2-4 and V is TRBV20-1, with D maybe TRBD2 (7 bases). This CDR3 is 15 amino acids long. CDR1 is DFQATT and CDR2 is SNEGSKA in the germline V gene (reference sequence). CDR3 DNA sequence: TGCAGTGCAAGAGGGGGGGAACACTCCAAAAACATTCAGTACTTC. Translated, it gives CSARGGEHSKNIQYF.

The chain uses TRBV28 and TRBJ1-2, with D perhaps TRBD1 (5 bases). This CDR3 is 15 amino acids long. In germline, CDR1 is MDHEN, CDR2 SYDVKM. V was pared by 4 bases and J by 2 bases, with 14 bases between. CDR3 coding DNA: TGTGCCAGCAGTTCCCGGGACCTCGGAAACTATGGCTACACCTTC. It encodes CASSSRDLGNYGYTF.

The V call is TRBV6-1, the J call TRBJ1-1, with D uncertain. Trimming removed 0 bases at V and 0 bases at J, with 17 bases between. Germline V gene data show CDR1 as MNHNS and CDR2 as SASEGT. This CDR3 is built from 18 residues. The CDR3 here is CASSEARIVGIMNTEAFF. Written as DNA, the CDR3 is TGTGCCAGCAGTGAAGCGCGGATAGTAGGGATCATGAACACTGAAGCTTTCTTT.

This clonotype has at least ten counts. The chain couples TRBV5-1 to TRBJ1-1; D is ambiguous. The CDR3 has 11 amino acids. Germline loops: CDR1 SGHRS, CDR2 YFSETQ. V was pared by 6 bases and J by 4 bases, with 7 bases between. The CDR3 nucleotides are TGCGCCAGCAACCGAGGCACTGAAGCTTTCTTT. As protein: CASNRGTEAFF.

This chain joins TRBV12-3 or TRBV12-4 and TRBJ1-6; 7 bases fit TRBD1. The CDR3 length is 15 residues. After removal of 5 bases from V and 5 bases from J, the junction contained 6 bases not matched to a gene. In nucleotides, the CDR3 is TGTGCCAGCAGTCTTCGACAGGGAAATAATTCACCCCTCCACTTT. This codes for CASSLRQGNNSPLHF.

This clonotype occurred a few times. This chain uses TRBV5-1 with TRBJ1-1; D is uncertain. This CDR3 has 12 amino acids. Trimming left V 0 bases short and J 8 bases short, with 8 bases between. The germline gives CDR1 SGHRS, CDR2 YFSETQ. This chain's CDR3 is CASSLVGYEAFF. CDR3 nucleotide sequence: TGCGCCAGCAGCTTGGTGGGTTACGAAGCTTTCTTT.

This clonotype has a handful of counts. The chain joins TRBV5-1 to TRBJ1-4, with 8 bases identical to TRBD1. The V gene's germline CDR1 is SGHRS and CDR2 YFSETQ. The CDR3 sequence is 15 residues long. The V and J ends lost 0 bases and 6 bases, in that order; junction bases with no gene match: 4. DNA of the CDR3: TGCGCCAGCAGCTTGGAGGCAGGGGGCGATGAAAAACTGTTTTTT. This sequence encodes CASSLEAGGDEKLFF.

This clonotype was observed a handful of times. The rearrangement uses TRBV20-1 and TRBJ1-2; possible D gene TRBD1, 5 bases. Germline CDR1 and CDR2: DFQATT and SNEGSKA (reference sequence). V was pared by 5 bases and J by 8 bases, with 18 bases between. CDR3 length: 13 amino acids. As DNA, the CDR3 is TGCAGTGCTGGGACCTCCGGGTCCCTAGGCTACACCTTC. As protein: CSAGTSGSLGYTF.

The chain joins TRBV5-1 to TRBJ1-1; D is unresolved. In germline, CDR1 is SGHRS, CDR2 YFSETQ. CDR3 length: 15 amino acids. Trimming left V 3 bases short and J 4 bases short, with 16 bases between. The CDR3 loop reads CASSWSELVGTEAFF. CDR3 in DNA: TGCGCCAGCAGCTGGTCGGAGCTTGTGGGCACTGAAGCTTTCTTT.

The V call is TRBV12-3 or TRBV12-4, the J call TRBJ1-4; no definite D call. V gave up 3 bases and J gave up 8 bases, with 10 bases separating them. The CDR3 totals 13 residues. CDR3 nucleotides: TGTGCCAGCAGTTTTATAACCCAGGAAAAACTGTTTTTT. It encodes CASSFITQEKLFF.

This clonotype has just a few counts. This chain uses TRBV7-2 with TRBJ1-1; D possibly corresponds to TRBD1 (6 bases). Per germline, CDR1 SGHTA and CDR2 FQGNSA. V lost 11 bases, J lost 0 bases, and 10 bases lay in between. The CDR3 runs 12 residues. This CDR3 reads CAAQGMNTEAFF. CDR3 coding DNA: TGTGCCGCACAGGGAATGAACACTGAAGCTTTCTTT.

The DNA for the CDR3 is TGCGCCAGCAGGTCGCTACAGGCCGGGGAGCTGTTTTTT. Translation: CASRSLQAGELFF. V usage is TRBV5-1 and J usage is TRBJ2-2; D perhaps matches TRBD1 (5 bases). The germline V gene has CDR1 SGHRS and CDR2 YFSETQ. The CDR3 consists of 13 residues. V was trimmed by 5 bases and J by 6 bases, leaving 11 bases between them.

J is TRBJ2-2 and V is TRBV7-8; D ambiguous. CDR1 SGHVS and CDR2 FQNEAQ come from the germline V gene. CDR3 length: 13 amino acids. V dropped 5 bases and J dropped 5 bases, with 9 bases sitting between them. CDR3 protein: CASSRLGTGELFF. Here the CDR3 DNA reads TGTGCCAGCAGCCGACTGGGTACCGGGGAGCTGTTTTTT.

The sample holds a few counts of this clonotype. The chain recombines TRBV6-5 with TRBJ1-1; D is ambiguous. The V end was cut by 2 bases, the J end by 5 bases, with 18 bases between. Per the germline V gene, CDR1 is MNHEY and CDR2 is SVGAGI. This CDR3 has 16 amino acids. CDR3 residues: CASSYPTRGRGTEAFF. CDR3 nucleotide sequence: TGTGCCAGCAGTTACCCTACGCGTGGGCGAGGGACTGAAGCTTTCTTT.